Sequencing of this T cell receptor (beta chain) was carried out in a study of shared T cell receptors in the human thymus. Clones were read by immunoSEQ multiplex PCR, and TCRdb kept only the in-frame ones, dropping some. This sample has about 710,000 clones; roughly 86% occur once, and the top ten carry roughly 0.0094%. With 7 bases removed from V and 3 bases from J, the gap between germline ends came to 27 bases. The CDR3 contains 19 residues. The germline V gene has CDR1 LNHDA and CDR2 SQIVND (reference sequence). These data also formed part of another study, on human thymus T cells. According to that study: Each of the donors was a healthy Finnish infant who was undergoing open corrective cardiac surgery for congenital heart defects. The thymus was resected at corrective cardiac surgery. Highly overlapping thymic repertoires in unrelated individuals were reported by related research.

The chain combines TRBV19 with TRBJ2-2; possibly TRBD1 for D (5 bases). The source is a boy in the first two years of life with a congenital heart defect. Specimen: thymocytes. CDR3 residues: CASNQGSTELYPYTGELFF. In nucleotides, the CDR3 is TGTGCCAGTAACCAAGGGTCGACAGAGCTTTACCCATACACCGGGGAGCTGTTTTTT.